Listed here is a single T cell receptor beta chain. As a fraction of the sample, this clonotype is medium-sized (0.01 to 0.1%). Its target antigen remains unknown. Within one base of it there is no much larger clone, and no base qualities were kept. Deletion took 2 bases off V and 3 bases off J, with a span of 12 bases between the germline ends. The CDR3 numbers 15 residues from cysteine through phenylalanine. Only the CDR3 region is kept as DNA, spanning 45 bases read in frame from base 1. Sequences SGDLS (CDR1) and YYNGEE (CDR2) are obtained from the germline V gene. Using a BD FACSAria II cell sorter, four subsets defined by PD-1 and/or TIGIT were sorted out of live CD3+CD8+TCRalphabeta+ cells. Circulating CD8 T cells were sorted into four subsets by PD-1 and TIGIT expression to characterize their relevance to anti-PD-1 therapy response. For every sorted CD8 T-cell subset, sequencing covered both the TCR alpha and the TCR beta chains. Peripheral blood was collected at three points: before the first anti-PD-1 injection, after two injections and after four injections. Ficoll gradient centrifugation was used to isolate PBMCs right away. Until use, PBMCs were stored frozen in liquid nitrogen in RPMI containing around 21% FCS and approximately 9.4% DMSO. Thawed PBMCs were stained with a viability dye and antibodies against CD3, CD8alpha, TCRalphabeta, PD-1 and TIGIT. Total RNA was extracted with the RNeasy Kit, and a RIN above 7 was reached by every sample.

The data derive from a study of circulating CD8 cells and anti-PD-1 response in melanoma (dated by TCRdb to between 2020 and 2021). In the study overall: Nivolumab was administered to patients intravenously at 3 mg/kg every 2 weeks. The melanoma cohort included approximately 13 patients, of whom seven received anti-PD-1 as first-line therapy and six had previously received targeted therapy or immunotherapy. Patients with complete or partial responses were classified as responders, and patients with stable or progressive disease (RECIST v1.1) were classified as non-responders. The TCR repertoire analysis covered around eleven melanoma patients: 7 non-responders and 4 responders. In on-treatment samples, a biotinylated anti-human IgG4 antibody was used to detect PD-1.

The sequencer listed for this sample is NextSeq 500. The QIAseq Immune Repertoire RNA Library Kit, Human TCR Panel was used to prepare TCR libraries from approximately 15 ng of total RNA. TCR libraries were sequenced on an Illumina NextSeq with a Mid Output V2 kit, using asymmetric 261x41 paired-end reads. Each TCR library was diluted to about 4 nM, pooled, denatured and loaded at approximately 0.96 pM. As for the original processing: TCR FASTQ files were processed in the QIAGEN GeneGlobe Data Analysis Center, with downstream analysis in R 3.5.2. Clonality was computed as one minus Shannon entropy normalized by the log of the number of unique productive sequences. Fisher exact tests at 5% FDR, run separately within each subset, picked out TRA or TRB clonotypes whose abundance differed between baseline and M1. Clonotypes with differential abundance were classified as emerging, expanding, contracting or non-expanding/contracting. Repertoire overlap between patients was measured with Morisita's overlap index. The public reads were reanalyzed by TCRdb: fastp trimming at Q25, MiXCR alignment, in-frame beta chains only. Under each unique CDR3 protein, matching rows form one entry showing the most common genes and DNA. The V and J calls were determined by TCRdb, not by the authors. In this sample the table shows 700 or so distinct CDR3 sequences, 4.8% of which occur a single time. The ten largest make up 11% to 15% of the sample.

What the study reported, not specific to this receptor: Because tumor material could not be accessed, tumor reactivity was instead assessed with peptide assays on expanded sorted subsets. Because material was limited, most experiments were generally run without replicates. The published TCR repertoire comparisons relied only on baseline and M1 samples from a small cohort that had few responders. The authors pointed out that the cohort included both treatment-naive and previously treated patients, and that this mix could influence the results. Repertoires were found to be largely private between subsets, with under 7% of TRB clonotypes shared at M1, and the highest sharing was observed between DPOS and TIGIT. The DNEG repertoire had the highest diversity, the PD-1 and DPOS repertoires had similar and higher clonality, and the TIGIT repertoires had the lowest diversity.

The receptor was derived from a human donor with melanoma. Sequences were derived from CD8+ T cells from PBMCs, sampled at baseline or after one month of anti-PD-1 therapy (not recorded which). This receptor chain uses TRBV9 and TRBJ2-1; the D region may be TRBD1 or TRBD2, each matching 6 bases equally. The DNA is as follows: TGTGCCAGCAGCGTTAGAAGGGGGGACTACAATGAGCAGTTCTTC. It specifies CASSVRRGDYNEQFF.